These T cell receptor beta chains were read from a single sample in a study of blood T cell repertoires in COVID-19. Only in-frame clones appear in the TCRdb table, and some are missing; sequencing was by immunoSEQ multiplex PCR. The sample shows under 65,000 clones, more than 75% of them seen only once. The material sequenced was peripheral blood. The receptors stem from a woman in her sixties with acute or convalescent COVID-19. Both conserved end residues are trimmed from each CDR3. Each record gives: V gene, J gene, CDR3 protein.

V: TRBV18; J: TRBJ2-2; CDR3: ASSPREAGELF
V: TRBV13; J: TRBJ2-3; CDR3: ASSSTTRTGEADTQY
V: TRBV3-1/TRBV3-2; J: TRBJ1-1; CDR3: ASSQVLGQSPEAF
V: TRBV7-9; J: TRBJ1-6; CDR3: ASSSLDSYNSPLH
V: TRBV20-1; J: TRBJ1-2; CDR3: SASRGGYT
V: TRBV5-4; J: TRBJ2-7; CDR3: ASSWGGLPDEQY
V: TRBV7-9; J: TRBJ2-7; CDR3: ASSTGTRYYEQY
V: TRBV10-1; J: TRBJ2-7; CDR3: ASSESTGEQY
V: TRBV7-2; J: TRBJ1-5; CDR3: ASSLDGGSNQPQH
V: TRBV9; J: TRBJ1-2; CDR3: ASSVGTGDYGYT
V: TRBV29-1; J: TRBJ1-2; CDR3: SALSRGRDGYT
V: TRBV5-1; J: TRBJ1-2; CDR3: ASSLATGTGYGYT
V: TRBV30; J: TRBJ1-1; CDR3: AWSVRQNTEAF
V: TRBV6-2/TRBV6-3; J: TRBJ1-3; CDR3: ASSRRTGGISGNTIY
V: TRBV7-2; J: TRBJ2-1; CDR3: ASSLGTGVYNEQF
V: TRBV5-1; J: TRBJ1-4; CDR3: ASSSRQGSEKLF
V: TRBV21-1; J: TRBJ1-5; CDR3: ASRISLYSGDQPQH